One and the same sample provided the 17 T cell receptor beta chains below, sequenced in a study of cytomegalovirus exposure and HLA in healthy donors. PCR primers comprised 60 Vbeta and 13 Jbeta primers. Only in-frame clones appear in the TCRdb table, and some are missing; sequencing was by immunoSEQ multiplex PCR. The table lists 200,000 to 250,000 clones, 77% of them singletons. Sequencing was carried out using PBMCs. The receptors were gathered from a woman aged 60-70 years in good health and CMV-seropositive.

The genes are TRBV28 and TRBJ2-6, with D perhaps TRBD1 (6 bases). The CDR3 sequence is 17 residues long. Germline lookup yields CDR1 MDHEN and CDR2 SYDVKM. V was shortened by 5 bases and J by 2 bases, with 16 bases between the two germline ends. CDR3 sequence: CASSPPTGRAGANVLTF. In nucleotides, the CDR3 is TGTGCCAGCAGTCCGCCGACAGGTAGGGCTGGGGCCAACGTCCTGACTTTC.

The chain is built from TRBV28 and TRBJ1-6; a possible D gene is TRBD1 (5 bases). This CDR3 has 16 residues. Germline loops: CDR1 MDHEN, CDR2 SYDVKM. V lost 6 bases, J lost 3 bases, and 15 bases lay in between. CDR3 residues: CASSSPGGVYNSPLHF. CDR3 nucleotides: TGTGCCAGCAGCTCCCCGGGGGGGGTCTATAATTCACCCCTCCACTTT.

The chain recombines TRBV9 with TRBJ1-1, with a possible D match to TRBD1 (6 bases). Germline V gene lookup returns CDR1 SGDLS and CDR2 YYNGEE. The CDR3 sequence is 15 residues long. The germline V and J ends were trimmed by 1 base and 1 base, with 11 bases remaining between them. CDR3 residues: CASSVLGTTNTEAFF. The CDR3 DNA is TGTGCCAGCAGCGTACTTGGGACAACGAACACTGAAGCTTTCTTT.

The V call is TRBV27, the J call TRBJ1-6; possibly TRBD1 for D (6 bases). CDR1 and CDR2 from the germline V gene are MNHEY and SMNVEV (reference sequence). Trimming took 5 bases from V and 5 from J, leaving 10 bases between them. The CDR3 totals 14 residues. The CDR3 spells CASSEDRDNSPLHF. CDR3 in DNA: TGTGCCAGCAGTGAGGACAGAGATAATTCACCCCTCCACTTT.

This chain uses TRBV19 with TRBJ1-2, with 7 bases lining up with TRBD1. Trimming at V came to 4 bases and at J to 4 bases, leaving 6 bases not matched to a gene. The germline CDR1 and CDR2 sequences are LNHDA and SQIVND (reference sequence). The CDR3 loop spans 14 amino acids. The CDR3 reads CASSTRQGLYGYTF. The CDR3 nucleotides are TGTGCCAGTAGTACCCGACAGGGCCTCTATGGCTACACCTTC.

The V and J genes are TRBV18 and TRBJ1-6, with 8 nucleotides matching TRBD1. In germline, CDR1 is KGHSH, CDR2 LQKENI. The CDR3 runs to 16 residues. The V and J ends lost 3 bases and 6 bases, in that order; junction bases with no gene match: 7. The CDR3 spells CASSPWTGFRNSPLHF. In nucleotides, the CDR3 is TGTGCCAGCTCACCCTGGACAGGGTTTCGTAATTCACCCCTCCACTTT. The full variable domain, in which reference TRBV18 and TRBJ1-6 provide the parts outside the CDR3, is NAGVMQNPRHLVRRRGQEARLRCSPMKGHSHVYWYRQLPEEGLKFMVYLQKENIIDESGMPKERFSAEFPKEGPSILRIQQVVRGDSAAYFCASSPWTGFRNSPLHFGNGTRLTVT.

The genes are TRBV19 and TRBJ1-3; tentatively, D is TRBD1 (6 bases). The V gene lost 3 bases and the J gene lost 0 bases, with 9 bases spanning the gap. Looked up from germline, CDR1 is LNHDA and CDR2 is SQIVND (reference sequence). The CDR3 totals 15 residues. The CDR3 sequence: CASSMGQFSGNTIYF. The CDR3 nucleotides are TGTGCCAGTAGTATGGGACAATTCTCTGGAAACACCATATATTTT.

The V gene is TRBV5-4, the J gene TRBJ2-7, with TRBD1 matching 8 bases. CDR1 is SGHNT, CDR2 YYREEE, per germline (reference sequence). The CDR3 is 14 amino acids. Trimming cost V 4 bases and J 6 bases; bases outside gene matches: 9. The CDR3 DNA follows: TGTGCCAGCAGCCGCAGGGGGCAAATCGGCGAGCAGTACTTC. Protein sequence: CASSRRGQIGEQYF. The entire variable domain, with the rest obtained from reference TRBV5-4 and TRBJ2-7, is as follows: ETGVTQSPTHLIKTRGQQVTLRCSSQSGHNTVSWYQQALGQGPQFIFQYYREEENGRGNFPPRFSGLQFPNYSSELNVNALELDDSALYLCASSRRGQIGEQYFGPGTRLTVT.

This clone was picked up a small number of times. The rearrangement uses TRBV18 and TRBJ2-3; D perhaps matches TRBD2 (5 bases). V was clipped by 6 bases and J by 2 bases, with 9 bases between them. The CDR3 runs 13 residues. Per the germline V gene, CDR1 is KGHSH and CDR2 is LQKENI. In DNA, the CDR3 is TGTGCCAGCTCTCCCGGACTCACAGATACGCAGTATTTT. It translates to CASSPGLTDTQYF.

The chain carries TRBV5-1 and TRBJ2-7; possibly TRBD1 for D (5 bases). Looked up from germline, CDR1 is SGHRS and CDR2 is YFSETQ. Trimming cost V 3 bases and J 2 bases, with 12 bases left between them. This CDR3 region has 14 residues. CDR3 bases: TGCGCCAGCAGCTCCTGGACACCTACCTACGAGCAGTACTTC. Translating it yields CASSSWTPTYEQYF.

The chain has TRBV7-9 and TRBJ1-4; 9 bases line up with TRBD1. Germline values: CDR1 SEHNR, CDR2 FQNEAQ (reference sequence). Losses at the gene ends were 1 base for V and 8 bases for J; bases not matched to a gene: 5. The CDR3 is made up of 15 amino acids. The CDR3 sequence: CASSLGTGGYEKLFF. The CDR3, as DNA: TGTGCCAGCAGCTTAGGAACAGGGGGCTACGAAAAACTGTTTTTT.

CDR3 region: CASSLIQGAAGLAYETQYF. The CDR3 DNA reads as TGTGCCAGCAGTTTAATCCAAGGTGCCGCGGGACTAGCGTACGAGACCCAGTACTTC. This chain links TRBV27 with TRBJ2-5; the match to TRBD2 covers 10 bases. The germline CDR1 and CDR2 sequences are MNHEY and SMNVEV (reference sequence). V gave up 2 bases and J gave up 5 bases; unmatched junction bases: 17. The CDR3 sequence is 19 residues long.

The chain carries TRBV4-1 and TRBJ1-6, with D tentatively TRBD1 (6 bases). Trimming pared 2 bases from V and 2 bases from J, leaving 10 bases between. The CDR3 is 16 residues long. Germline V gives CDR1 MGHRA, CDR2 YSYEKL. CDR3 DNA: TGCGCCAGCAGCCAAAGGGGGTCGGCCTATAATTCACCCCTCCACTTT. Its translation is CASSQRGSAYNSPLHF.

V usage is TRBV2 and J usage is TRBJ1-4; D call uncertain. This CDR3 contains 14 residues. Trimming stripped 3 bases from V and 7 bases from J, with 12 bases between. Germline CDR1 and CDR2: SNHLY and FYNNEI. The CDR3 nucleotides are TGTGCCAGCAGTGACATTATAGGCGGTGAAAAACTGTTTTTT. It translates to CASSDIIGGEKLFF.

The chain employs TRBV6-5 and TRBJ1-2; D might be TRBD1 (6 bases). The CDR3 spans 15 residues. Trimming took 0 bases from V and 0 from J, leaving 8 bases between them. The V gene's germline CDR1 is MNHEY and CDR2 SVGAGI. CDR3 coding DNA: TGTGCCAGCAGTTACTCTGGGGGCGCTAACTATGGCTACACCTTC. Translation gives CASSYSGGANYGYTF.

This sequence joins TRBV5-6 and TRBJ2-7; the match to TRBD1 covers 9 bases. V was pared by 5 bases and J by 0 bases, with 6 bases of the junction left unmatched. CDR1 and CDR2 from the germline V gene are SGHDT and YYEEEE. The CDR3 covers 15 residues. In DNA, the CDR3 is TGTGCCAGCAGGTCCACAGGGGGCATCTCCTACGAGCAGTACTTC. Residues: CASRSTGGISYEQYF.

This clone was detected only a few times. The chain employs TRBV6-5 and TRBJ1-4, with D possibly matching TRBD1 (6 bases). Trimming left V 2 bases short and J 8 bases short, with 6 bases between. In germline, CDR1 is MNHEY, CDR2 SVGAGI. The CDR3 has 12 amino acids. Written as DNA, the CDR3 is TGTGCCAGCAGTTACGACAGGGAAAAACTGTTTTTT. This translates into CASSYDREKLFF.